What follows describes a single T cell receptor (beta chain). Its antigen is not identified. These data originate in a study of T cell responses to AZD1222 COVID-19 vaccine. Findings and limits, study-wide: When two AZD1222 doses had been given, Spike-specific TCR breadth and depth rose. Donors were mostly white British, more females; clonal diversity possibly underestimated. Among vaccine-associated CD4 TCRs, coverage spanned spike, with dominance at 160-218 and 743-854.

TCRdb keeps only in-frame clones here, not all; method: immunoSEQ multiplex PCR. The table shows 150,000 to 180,000 clones, with approximately 87% occurring only once. Looked up from germline, CDR1 is SGDLS and CDR2 is YYNGEE. V lost 4 bases to trimming and J lost 2 bases, with 10 bases between them. The CDR3 is made up of 14 amino acids. The sequence came from an adult in good health. This specimen was peripheral blood, taken on day 0 of MenACWY control vaccination. The chain is built from TRBV9 and TRBJ2-1; weak D call: TRBD1 (5 bases). The DNA of the CDR3 is TGTGCCAGCAGCCCAGGGTCGGCCTACAATGAGCAGTTCTTC. This translates into CASSPGSAYNEQFF.